The next 10 T cell receptor beta chains were all read from a single sample in a study of blood T cell repertoires in COVID-19. Profiled with immunoSEQ multiplex PCR; TCRdb holds only in-frame clones, not every one. The sample lists roughly 45,000 clones; about 88% were seen once. Sequenced material: peripheral blood. All receptors derive from a man in his 70s with active COVID-19.

The V call is TRBV28, the J call TRBJ2-7, with 8 positions matching TRBD2. The germline V gene encodes CDR1 MDHEN and CDR2 SYDVKM. V shed 3 bases and J 2 bases; nucleotides not matched to a gene: 6. The CDR3 totals 15 residues. As DNA, the CDR3 is TGTGCCAGCAGTTTTGGCGGGGGGCTTGCCTACGAGCAGTACTTC. Translating gives CASSFGGGLAYEQYF.

V gene TRBV7-2 combines with J gene TRBJ2-7, with D possibly matching TRBD1 (6 bases). Germline V gene data show CDR1 as SGHTA and CDR2 as FQGNSA. This CDR3 contains 15 residues. With 6 bases removed from V and 3 bases from J, the gap between germline ends came to 18 bases. The CDR3, as DNA: TGTGCCAGCAGGCCCTCACAGGGCGCCTACTACGAGCAGTACTTC. This codes for CASRPSQGAYYEQYF. The full variable domain, completed using reference TRBV7-2 and TRBJ2-7, is GAGVSQSPSNKVTEKGKDVELRCDPISGHTALYWYRQSLGQGLEFLIYFQGNSAPDKSGLPSDRFSAERTGGSVSTLTIQRTQQEDSAVYLCASRPSQGAYYEQYFGPGTRLTVT.

The chain links TRBV15 to TRBJ2-1; 11 bases are shared with TRBD2. This CDR3 spans 15 amino acids. The trim removed 1 base at V and 8 bases at J, leaving 4 bases unmatched. The germline V gene encodes CDR1 LNHNV and CDR2 YYDKDF (reference sequence). The CDR3 reads CATSRGPSGRYEQFF. CDR3 nucleotides: TGTGCCACCAGCAGAGGTCCTAGCGGGAGGTATGAGCAGTTCTTC.

This clone occurred once. The V gene is TRBV9, the J gene TRBJ2-6, with 11 bases that match TRBD1. CDR1 and CDR2 from the germline V gene are SGDLS and YYNGEE. V lost 3 bases to trimming and J lost 2 bases; unmatched junction nucleotides: 10. The CDR3 contains 19 residues. CDR3 in amino acids: CASSARPGQGVAGANVLTF. The CDR3, as DNA: TGTGCCAGCAGCGCCCGCCCGGGACAGGGGGTAGCTGGGGCCAACGTCCTGACTTTC.

The rearrangement joins TRBV28 to TRBJ2-1; 7 nucleotides align to TRBD2. V shed 4 bases and J 2 bases; nucleotides not matched to a gene: 5. CDR1 is MDHEN and CDR2 is SYDVKM in the germline V gene. The CDR3 is 15 amino acids. The DNA of the CDR3 is TGTGCCAGCAGTTGGGGGAGGGGTCCCTACAATGAGCAGTTCTTC. The encoded protein is CASSWGRGPYNEQFF.

The chain is built from TRBV7-2 and TRBJ1-1, with D uncertain. V lost 2 bases to trimming and J lost 11 bases, with 18 bases between them. The CDR3 loop spans 14 amino acids. Per germline, CDR1 SGHTA and CDR2 FQGNSA. As DNA, the CDR3 is TGTGCCAGCAGCTTAAGTCCCAGGACTCCAATTGCTTTCTTT. Translated: CASSLSPRTPIAFF. The full variable domain, its missing parts supplied by reference TRBV7-2 and TRBJ1-1, is GAGVSQSPSNKVTEKGKDVELRCDPISGHTALYWYRQSLGQGLEFLIYFQGNSAPDKSGLPSDRFSAERTGGSVSTLTIQRTQQEDSAVYLCASSLSPRTPIAFFGQGTRLTVV.

This rearrangement joins TRBV5-4 to TRBJ1-6; D is unresolved. The V end lost 6 bases, the J end lost 0 bases, and 7 bases lay between the germline ends. From germline, CDR1 is SGHNT and CDR2 YYREEE (reference sequence). The CDR3 sequence is 14 residues long. CDR3 sequence (DNA): TGTGCCAGCACCCTTAGCTCCTATAATTCACCCCTCCACTTT. The encoded protein is CASTLSSYNSPLHF.

This chain joins TRBV5-1 and TRBJ2-3, with 9 nucleotides matching TRBD1. V lost 4 bases to trimming and J lost 3 bases; unmatched junction nucleotides: 6. Germline-derived CDR1 and CDR2 are SGHRS and YFSETQ. The CDR3 covers 15 residues. CDR3 region: CASSRDRAGTDTQYF. For the CDR3, the DNA is TGCGCCAGCAGCAGGGACAGGGCTGGGACAGATACGCAGTATTTT.

The rearrangement joins TRBV5-4 to TRBJ1-1, with a tentative D call TRBD1 (6 bases). This CDR3 region has 15 residues. Trimming cost V 3 bases and J 0 bases, with 12 bases left between them. Germline V gives CDR1 SGHNT, CDR2 YYREEE (reference sequence). In DNA, the CDR3 is TGTGCCAGCAGCTCAAGGACAGCCATGAACACTGAAGCTTTCTTT. Translating it yields CASSSRTAMNTEAFF.

The chain has TRBV6-2 or TRBV6-3 and TRBJ1-6, with 8 bases lining up with TRBD1. Germline loops: CDR1 MNHEY, CDR2 SVGEGT. The CDR3 covers 15 residues. V lost 0 bases and J lost 7; bases outside the gene matches: 2. CDR3 bases: TGTGCCAGCAGTTACTCCGGGACAGGAAATTCACCCCTCCACTTT. Encoded protein: CASSYSGTGNSPLHF.